The source of this T cell receptor beta chain is a study of CD4 T cell repertoires in COVID-19 (dated by TCRdb to the early 2020s). A note on the overall study: For cross-reactivity analysis, CFSE-low cells were expanded with IL-2 for less than eleven days, then relabeled and restimulated with spike proteins from other coronaviruses. In three recovered individuals, the researchers analyzed the TCR Vbeta repertoire of SARS-CoV-2-reactive T cells at the subset level. In COVID-19-recovered individuals, the study described naturally processed CD4+ T cell responses to SARS-CoV-2 spike and nucleoprotein and used TCR Vbeta sequencing to evaluate clonal composition.

The CDR3 measures 15 amino acids from cysteine to phenylalanine. Only CDR3 DNA is held: 45 bases, read in frame from base 1. Between the V and J ends, shortened by 4 bases and 7 bases respectively, the junction contains 16 bases. According to the germline V gene (reference sequence), CDR1 reads WNHNN and CDR2 reads SYGVQD. Read against the paper, the sample's time point label means: sample from a COVID-19-recovered individual after infection. The donors were patients who had gone through COVID-19 ranging from mild to severe and had recovered. Memory T cell samples that were not cultured were sequenced immediately after ex vivo isolation. From peripheral blood mononuclear cells, the researchers isolated CD4+ total memory, central memory, effector memory and circulating T follicular helper cells. Here is what the overall study found, with its caveats: Between roughly 6.5 and 28% of SARS-CoV-2 clonotypes were also detected in SARS-CoV and/or HKU1 spike-stimulated secondary cultures, consistent with cross-reactivity. Several of the most expanded SARS-CoV-2-reactive clonotypes were shared between two or all three memory subsets, suggesting intraclonal diversification.

Receptor amplification or capture employed the immunoSEQ multiplex PCR assay. In the authors' own workflow: To quantify how much the repertoires of different subsets overlapped, the Chao-Jaccard similarity index was used along with counts of shared clonotypes. TCRdb re-hosts the immuneACCESS table, in-frame sequences only. Its copies lack some clones; in the studies checked, an unresolved V gene accounts for under half of them, and the cause for the rest is not known. V, J and clone size are those of that table, while D and trimming were read from the DNA. Recorded for this sample are 70,000 to 95,000 clones; around four fifths of them occurred a single time. Over 0.45% of the sample comes from the top ten. Of note for this clone: This receptor's antigen is unknown. The record has no base qualities; no much larger clone is one base away.

This receptor was taken from a human donor who had COVID-19. This sequence uses TRBV10-1 and TRBJ1-4; the D gene is perhaps TRBD1, from 5 matching bases. Specimen: CD4+ T cells from peripheral blood, collected after recovery from COVID-19. The sequenced DNA is TGCGCCAGCAGTGCGGCCGGGACGGAGACTGAAAAACTGTTTTTT. This yields the protein CASSAAGTETEKLFF.